The text below deals with one T cell receptor (beta chain). Its antigen is currently unknown. Ipilimumab-mediated CTLA-4 blockade plus focal radiation was given to patients having chemo-refractory metastatic non-small-cell lung cancer. This sample was taken from a study of radiotherapy plus CTLA-4 blockade in lung cancer. V was shortened by 1 base and J by 4 bases, with 8 bases between the two germline ends. Germline V gives CDR1 SGDLS, CDR2 YYNGEE. This CDR3 contains 13 residues. Sequenced by immunoSEQ multiplex PCR; TCRdb stores in-frame clones only, minus some. The sample lists approximately 80,000 clones; less than 85% were seen once. General study points: Reports identified early blood T cell clone dynamics, with interferon-beta, as the best response predictor. There was expansion of tumor-derived TCR clones in blood after radiotherapy plus ipilimumab.

The material sequenced was peripheral blood, taken from a patient treated with radiotherapy plus ipilimumab. The receptor comes from a human donor with non-small cell lung cancer who had stable disease on radiotherapy plus ipilimumab. This chain uses TRBV9 with TRBJ1-1, with a weak D call TRBD1 (6 bases). The CDR3 loop reads CASSVQGSTEAFF. Here the CDR3 DNA reads TGTGCCAGCAGCGTACAGGGGAGCACTGAAGCTTTCTTT.